This T cell receptor beta chain was retrieved from a study of blood T cell repertoires in COVID-19. In the study overall: Sources were T cells, B-cell-depleted T cells, or PBMCs; the material itself was cDNA or gDNA.

The trim removed 6 bases at V and 3 bases at J, leaving 1 base unmatched. This CDR3 has 13 amino acids. Germline-derived CDR1 and CDR2 are MNHEY and SMNVEV (reference sequence). Per the original data handling: How many nucleated cells were present was estimated from reference gene primer amplification. Clones were sequenced by immunoSEQ multiplex PCR, and TCRdb holds only the in-frame ones, with some missing. V, J and clone size are taken as reported in that table, and D and trimming were inferred from the DNA itself. Seen here are about 210,000 clones, roughly four fifths observed once, and the top ten hold 12%.

The clonotype originates from a woman in her thirties or forties with acute or convalescent COVID-19. The rearrangement uses TRBV27 and TRBJ2-7; 11 nucleotides match TRBD2. Material for sequencing was peripheral blood. In DNA, the CDR3 is TGTGCCAGCAGGACTAGCGGGAACTACGAGCAGTACTTC. Translating gives CASRTSGNYEQYF.